A selection of T cell receptor beta chains follows, all from one sample in a study of early T cells in non-severe SARS-CoV-2 infection. TCRdb passed the 5' RACE reads through MiXCR, listing each CDR3 protein once. The top ten hold 4% to 5% of the sample, which has 50,000 to 70,000 distinct CDR3 sequences, around 13% seen once. Sample: whole blood. The receptors shown here come from an adult who was a healthcare worker with PCR-confirmed SARS-CoV-2 infection or an uninfected control (not recorded which). The CDR3 runs from the conserved cysteine through the conserved F or W. A D gene is named only where the DNA matches it firmly. Where a row states a size, it is once, few, many or the class of an expanded clone; other rows omit it.

D gene	V gene	J gene	clone size	CDR3 DNA	CDR3 protein
.	TRBV6-2/TRBV6-3	TRBJ2-7	many	TGTGCCAGCAAAACAAATAGGGACCACTACGAGCAGTACTTC	CASKTNRDHYEQYF
.	TRBV10-3	TRBJ2-5	.	TGTGCCATCAGTGAGTCAGGGGGCGGGGGAGAGACCCAGTACTTC	CAISESGGGGETQYF
TRBD2	TRBV11-3	TRBJ2-5	.	TGTGCCAGCAGCTCAGGGGCTAGCGGGGAGACCCAGTACTTC	CASSSGASGETQYF
TRBD1	TRBV5-1	TRBJ2-7	few	TGCGCCAGCAGCCCCGGACAGGGAGAATCCTACGAGCAGTACTTC	CASSPGQGESYEQYF
.	TRBV3-1	TRBJ2-1	many	TGTGCCAGCAGCCAGTCCCTCCAGGGAGTGGGGCACAATGAGCAGTTCTTC	CASSQSLQGVGHNEQFF
.	TRBV6-5	TRBJ1-3	few	TGTGCCAGCAGTTACTCGACCCTGGGAGCGGACACCATATATTTT	CASSYSTLGADTIYF
TRBD1	TRBV6-2/TRBV6-3	TRBJ1-1	many	TGTGCCAGCAGAAGACCGGGACAGGGTTCCACTGAAGCTTTCTTT	CASRRPGQGSTEAFF
TRBD1	TRBV3-1	TRBJ2-1	.	TGTGCCAGCAGCCATACCCGGGACAGTTACAATGAGCAGTTCTTC	CASSHTRDSYNEQFF
.	TRBV9	TRBJ2-1	few	TGTGCCAGCAGCTTAGACCTGGACTGGGGGAATGAGCAGTTCTTC	CASSLDLDWGNEQFF
.	TRBV25-1	TRBJ2-1	.	TGTGCCAGCAGTGAATGGGGGGGCCTGTCCAATGAGCAGTTCTTC	CASSEWGGLSNEQFF
.	TRBV7-2	TRBJ1-1	few	TGTGCCAGCAGTGATGGCCCAAACACTGAAGCTTTCTTT	CASSDGPNTEAFF
.	TRBV21-1	TRBJ2-6	many	TGTGCCAGCGGCACGGAGAACAAGGGGTCCTCTGGGGCCAACGTCCTGACTTTC	CASGTENKGSSGANVLTF
TRBD1	TRBV15	TRBJ2-7	.	TGTGCCACCTCAATCTCCGGGACAGGGGTTTACGAGCAGTACTTC	CATSISGTGVYEQYF
.	TRBV6-2/TRBV6-3	TRBJ2-5	many	TGTGCCAGCAGTTACGGGGGAAAAGAGACCCAGTACTTC	CASSYGGKETQYF